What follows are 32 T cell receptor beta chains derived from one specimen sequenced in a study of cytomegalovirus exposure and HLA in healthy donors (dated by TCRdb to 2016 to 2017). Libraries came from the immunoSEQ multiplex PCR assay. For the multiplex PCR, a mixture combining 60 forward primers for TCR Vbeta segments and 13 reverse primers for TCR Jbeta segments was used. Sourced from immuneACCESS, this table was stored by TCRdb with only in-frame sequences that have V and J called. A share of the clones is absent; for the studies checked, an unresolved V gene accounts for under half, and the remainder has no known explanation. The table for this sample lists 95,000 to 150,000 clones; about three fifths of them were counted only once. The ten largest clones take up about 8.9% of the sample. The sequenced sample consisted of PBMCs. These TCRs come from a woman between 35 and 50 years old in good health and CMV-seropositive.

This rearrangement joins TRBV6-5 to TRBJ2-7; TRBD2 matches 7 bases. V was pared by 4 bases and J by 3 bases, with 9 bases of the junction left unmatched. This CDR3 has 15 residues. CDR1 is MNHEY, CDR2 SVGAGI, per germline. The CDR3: CASSSPASGVYEQYF. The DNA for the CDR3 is TGTGCCAGCAGTTCTCCTGCGAGCGGGGTCTACGAGCAGTACTTC.

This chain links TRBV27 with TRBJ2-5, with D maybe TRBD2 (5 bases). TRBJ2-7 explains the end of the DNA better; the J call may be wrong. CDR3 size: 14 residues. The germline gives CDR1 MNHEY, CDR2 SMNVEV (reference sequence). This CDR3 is CASSYGNRAYEQYF. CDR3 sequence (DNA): TGTGCCAGCAGTTACGGGAATCGGGCTTACGAGCAGTACTTC.

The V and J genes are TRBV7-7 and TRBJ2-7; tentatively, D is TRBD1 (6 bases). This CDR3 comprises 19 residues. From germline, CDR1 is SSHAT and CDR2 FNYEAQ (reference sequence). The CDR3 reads CASLEVQGSGALVDYEQYF. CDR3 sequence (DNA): TGTGCTAGCCTCGAAGTTCAGGGGTCCGGAGCATTGGTAGACTACGAGCAGTACTTC.

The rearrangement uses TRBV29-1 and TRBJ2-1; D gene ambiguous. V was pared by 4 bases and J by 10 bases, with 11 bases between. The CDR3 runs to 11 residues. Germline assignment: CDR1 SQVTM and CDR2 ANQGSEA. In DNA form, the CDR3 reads TGCAGCGTTGGACTCCCATCGGAGCAGTTCTTC. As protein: CSVGLPSEQFF.

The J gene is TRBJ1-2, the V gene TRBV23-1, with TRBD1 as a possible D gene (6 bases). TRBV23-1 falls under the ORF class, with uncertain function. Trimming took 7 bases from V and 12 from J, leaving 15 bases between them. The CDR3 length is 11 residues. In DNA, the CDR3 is TGCGCCAGCATCTCTCAGGGGTTTGACACCTTC. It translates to CASISQGFDTF.

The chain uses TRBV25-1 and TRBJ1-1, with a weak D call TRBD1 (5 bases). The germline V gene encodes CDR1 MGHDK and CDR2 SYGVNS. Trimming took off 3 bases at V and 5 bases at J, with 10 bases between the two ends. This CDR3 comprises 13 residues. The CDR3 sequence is CASSDRGGTEAFF. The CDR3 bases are TGTGCCAGCAGTGACCGGGGGGGTACTGAAGCTTTCTTT.

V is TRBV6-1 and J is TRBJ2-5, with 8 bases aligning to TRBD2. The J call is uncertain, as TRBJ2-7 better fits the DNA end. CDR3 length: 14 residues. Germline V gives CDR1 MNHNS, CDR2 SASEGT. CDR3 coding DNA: TGTGCCAGCAGTGACCAAGCGGGAGCCTACGAGCAGTACTTC. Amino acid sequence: CASSDQAGAYEQYF.

The CDR3 bases are TGCGCCAGCAGCTTGGAATCAGGTCCAAACTATGGCTACACCTTC. Amino acid sequence: CASSLESGPNYGYTF. This chain uses TRBV5-1 with TRBJ1-2; D gene uncertain. CDR1 is SGHRS, CDR2 YFSETQ, per germline. The germline V and J ends were trimmed by 0 bases and 2 bases, with 11 bases remaining between them. The CDR3 totals 15 residues.

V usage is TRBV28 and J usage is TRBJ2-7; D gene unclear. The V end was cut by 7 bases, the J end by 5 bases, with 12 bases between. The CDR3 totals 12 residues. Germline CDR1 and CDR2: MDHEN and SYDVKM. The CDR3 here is CASNRNRDEQYF. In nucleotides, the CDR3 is TGTGCCAGCAACCGCAATCGGGACGAGCAGTACTTC.

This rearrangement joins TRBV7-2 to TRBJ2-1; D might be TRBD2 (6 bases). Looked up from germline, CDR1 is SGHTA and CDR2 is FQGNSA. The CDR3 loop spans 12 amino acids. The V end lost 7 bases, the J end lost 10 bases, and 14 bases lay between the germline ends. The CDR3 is CASTPTSYEQFF. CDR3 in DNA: TGTGCCAGCACCCCGACTAGTTACGAGCAGTTCTTC.

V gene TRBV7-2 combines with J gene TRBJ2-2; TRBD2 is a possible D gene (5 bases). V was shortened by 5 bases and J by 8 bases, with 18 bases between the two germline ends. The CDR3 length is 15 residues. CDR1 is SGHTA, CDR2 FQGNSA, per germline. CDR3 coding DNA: TGTGCCAGCAGCCCCTCCATCGGCGGGTCGGGGGAGCTGTTTTTT. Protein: CASSPSIGGSGELFF.

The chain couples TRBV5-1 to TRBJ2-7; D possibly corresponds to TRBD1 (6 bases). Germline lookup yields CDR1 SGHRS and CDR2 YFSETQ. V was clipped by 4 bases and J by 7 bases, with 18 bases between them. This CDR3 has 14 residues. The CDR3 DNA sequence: TGCGCCAGCAGCCCGGTGGCAGGTCAGGGGGAGCAGTACTTC. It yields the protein CASSPVAGQGEQYF. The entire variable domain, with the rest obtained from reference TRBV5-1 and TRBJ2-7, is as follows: KAGVTQTPRYLIKTRGQQVTLSCSPISGHRSVSWYQQTPGQGLQFLFEYFSETQRNKGNFPGRFSGRQFSNSRSEMNVSTLELGDSALYLCASSPVAGQGEQYFGPGTRLTVT.

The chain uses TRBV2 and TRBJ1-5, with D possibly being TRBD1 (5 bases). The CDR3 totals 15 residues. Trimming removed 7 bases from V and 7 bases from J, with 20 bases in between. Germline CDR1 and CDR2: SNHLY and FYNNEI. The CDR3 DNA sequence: TGTGCCAGCAATGACCTTGCCGGGGGGGAACAGCCCCAGCATTTT. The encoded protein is CASNDLAGGEQPQHF.

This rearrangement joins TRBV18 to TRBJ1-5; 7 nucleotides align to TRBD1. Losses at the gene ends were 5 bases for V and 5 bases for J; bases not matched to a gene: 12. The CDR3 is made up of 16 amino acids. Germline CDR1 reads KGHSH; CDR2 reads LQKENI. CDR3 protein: CASSSISGTADQPQHF. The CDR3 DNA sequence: TGTGCCAGCTCATCAATCTCCGGGACAGCAGATCAGCCCCAGCATTTT.

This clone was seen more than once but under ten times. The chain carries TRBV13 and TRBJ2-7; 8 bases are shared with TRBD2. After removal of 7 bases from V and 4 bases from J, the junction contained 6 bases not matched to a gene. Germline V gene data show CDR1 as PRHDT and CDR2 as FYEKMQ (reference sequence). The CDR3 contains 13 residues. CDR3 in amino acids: CASKGRGGYEQYF. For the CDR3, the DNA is TGTGCCAGCAAGGGTCGGGGGGGGTACGAGCAGTACTTC.

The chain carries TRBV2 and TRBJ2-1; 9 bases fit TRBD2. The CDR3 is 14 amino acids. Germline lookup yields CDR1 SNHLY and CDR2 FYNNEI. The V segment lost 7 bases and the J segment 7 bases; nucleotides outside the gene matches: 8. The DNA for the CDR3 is TGTGCCAGCACCCTGCTAGCGGGAAGGAATGAGCAGTTCTTC. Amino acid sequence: CASTLLAGRNEQFF.

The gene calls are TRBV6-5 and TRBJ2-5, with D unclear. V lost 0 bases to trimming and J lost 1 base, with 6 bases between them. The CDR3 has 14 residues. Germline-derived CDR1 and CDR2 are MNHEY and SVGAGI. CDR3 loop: CASSYSASQETQYF. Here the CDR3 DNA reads TGTGCCAGCAGTTACTCGGCCAGCCAAGAGACCCAGTACTTC.

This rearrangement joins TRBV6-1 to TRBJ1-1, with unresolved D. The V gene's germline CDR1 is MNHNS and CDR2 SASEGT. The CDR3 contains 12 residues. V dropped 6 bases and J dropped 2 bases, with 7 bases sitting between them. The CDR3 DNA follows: TGTGCCAGCAGGGAGGGTAACACTGAAGCTTTCTTT. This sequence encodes CASREGNTEAFF.

The CDR3 protein is CASSRGGAGQPQHF. CDR3 DNA sequence: TGTGCCAGCAGCCGGGGGGGGGCAGGTCAGCCCCAGCATTTT. The chain couples TRBV2 to TRBJ1-5, with a possible D match to TRBD1 (6 bases). The CDR3 runs to 14 residues. Looked up from germline, CDR1 is SNHLY and CDR2 is FYNNEI. V lost 6 bases to trimming and J lost 6 bases, with 15 bases between them.

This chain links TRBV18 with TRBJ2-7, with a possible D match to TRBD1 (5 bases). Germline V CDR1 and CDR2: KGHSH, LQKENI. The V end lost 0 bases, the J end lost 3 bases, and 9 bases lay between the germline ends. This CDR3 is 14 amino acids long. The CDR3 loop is CASSPPGAGYEQYF. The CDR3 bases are TGTGCCAGCTCACCACCAGGGGCAGGCTACGAGCAGTACTTC.

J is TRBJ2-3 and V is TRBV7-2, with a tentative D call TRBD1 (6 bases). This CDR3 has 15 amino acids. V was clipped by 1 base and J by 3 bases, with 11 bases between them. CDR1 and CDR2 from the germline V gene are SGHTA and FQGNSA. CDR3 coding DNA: TGTGCCAGCAGCTTAGGCCAGGGGCCGACAGATACGCAGTATTTT. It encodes CASSLGQGPTDTQYF.

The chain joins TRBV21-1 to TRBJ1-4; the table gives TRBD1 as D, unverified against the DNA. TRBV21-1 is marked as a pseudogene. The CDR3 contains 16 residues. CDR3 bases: TGTGCCAGCATATCAACAGGATTTGCAACTAATGAAAAACTGTTTTTT. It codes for CASISTGFATNEKLFF.

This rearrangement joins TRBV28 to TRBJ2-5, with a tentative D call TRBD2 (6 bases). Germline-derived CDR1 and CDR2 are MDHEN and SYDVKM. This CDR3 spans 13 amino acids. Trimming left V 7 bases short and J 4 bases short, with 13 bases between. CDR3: CASTQVGGETQYF. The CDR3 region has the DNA TGTGCCAGCACCCAGGTGGGAGGAGAGACCCAGTACTTC.

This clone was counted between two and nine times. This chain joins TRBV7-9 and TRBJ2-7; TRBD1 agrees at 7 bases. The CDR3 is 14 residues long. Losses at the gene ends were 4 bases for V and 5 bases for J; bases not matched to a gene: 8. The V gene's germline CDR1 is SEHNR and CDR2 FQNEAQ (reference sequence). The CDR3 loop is CASSWGQTGDEQYF. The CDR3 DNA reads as TGTGCCAGCAGCTGGGGACAGACTGGCGACGAGCAGTACTTC. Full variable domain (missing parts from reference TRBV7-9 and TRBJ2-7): DTGVSQNPRHKITKRGQNVTFRCDPISEHNRLYWYRQTLGQGPEFLTYFQNEAQLEKSRLLSDRFSAERPKGSFSTLEIQRTEQGDSAMYLCASSWGQTGDEQYFGPGTRLTVT.

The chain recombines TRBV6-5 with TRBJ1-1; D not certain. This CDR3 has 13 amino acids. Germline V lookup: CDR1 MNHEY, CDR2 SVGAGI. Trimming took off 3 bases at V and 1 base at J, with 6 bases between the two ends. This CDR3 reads CASSYEQNTEAFF. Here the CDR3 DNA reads TGTGCCAGCAGTTATGAGCAGAACACTGAAGCTTTCTTT.

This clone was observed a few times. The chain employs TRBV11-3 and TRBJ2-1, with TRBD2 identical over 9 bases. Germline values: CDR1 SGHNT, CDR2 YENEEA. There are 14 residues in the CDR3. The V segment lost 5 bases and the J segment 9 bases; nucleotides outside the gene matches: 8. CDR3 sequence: CASSPRTSVGEQFF. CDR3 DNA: TGTGCCAGCAGCCCCCGGACTAGCGTGGGTGAGCAGTTCTTC. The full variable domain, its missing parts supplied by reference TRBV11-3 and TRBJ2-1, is EAGVVQSPRYKIIEKKQPVAFWCNPISGHNTLYWYLQNLGQGPELLIRYENEEAVDDSQLPKDRFSAERLKGVDSTLKIQPAELGDSAVYLCASSPRTSVGEQFFGPGTRLTVL.

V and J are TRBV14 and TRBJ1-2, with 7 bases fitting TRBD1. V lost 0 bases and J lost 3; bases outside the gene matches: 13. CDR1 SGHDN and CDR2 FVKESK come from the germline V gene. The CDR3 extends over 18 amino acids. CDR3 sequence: CASSQDIGRTGADYGYTF. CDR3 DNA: TGTGCCAGCAGCCAAGATATCGGCCGTACAGGGGCGGACTATGGCTACACCTTC.

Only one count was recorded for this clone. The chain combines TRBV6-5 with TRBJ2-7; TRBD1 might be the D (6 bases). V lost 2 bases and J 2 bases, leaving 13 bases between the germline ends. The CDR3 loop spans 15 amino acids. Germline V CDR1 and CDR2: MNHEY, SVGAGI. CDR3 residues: CASSYVPTGTYEQYF. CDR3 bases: TGTGCCAGCAGTTACGTCCCCACAGGGACCTACGAGCAGTACTTC.

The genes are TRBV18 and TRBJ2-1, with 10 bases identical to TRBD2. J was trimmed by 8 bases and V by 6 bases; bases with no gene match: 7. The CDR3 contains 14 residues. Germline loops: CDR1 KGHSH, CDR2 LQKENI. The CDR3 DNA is TGTGCCAGCTCTGGGGCTAGCGGGAGTTATGAGCAGTTCTTC. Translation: CASSGASGSYEQFF.

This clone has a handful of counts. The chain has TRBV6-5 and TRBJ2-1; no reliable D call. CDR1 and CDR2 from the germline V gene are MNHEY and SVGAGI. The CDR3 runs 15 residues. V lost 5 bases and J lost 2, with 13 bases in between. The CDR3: CASSPTPGAYNEQFF. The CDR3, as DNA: TGTGCCAGCAGTCCGACCCCCGGAGCCTACAATGAGCAGTTCTTC.

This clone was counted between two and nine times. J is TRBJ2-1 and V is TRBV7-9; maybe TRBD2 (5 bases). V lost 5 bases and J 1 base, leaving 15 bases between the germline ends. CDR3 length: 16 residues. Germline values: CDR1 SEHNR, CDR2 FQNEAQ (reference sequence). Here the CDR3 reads CASSDDYLRSYNEQFF. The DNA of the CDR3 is TGTGCCAGCAGCGACGACTACCTCCGATCCTACAATGAGCAGTTCTTC.

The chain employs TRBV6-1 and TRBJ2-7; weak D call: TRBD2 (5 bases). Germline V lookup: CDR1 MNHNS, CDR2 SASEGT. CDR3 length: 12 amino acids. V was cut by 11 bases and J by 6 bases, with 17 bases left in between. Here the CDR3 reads CAVKRQVSEQYF. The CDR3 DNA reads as TGTGCCGTAAAGCGGCAGGTGAGCGAGCAGTACTTC.